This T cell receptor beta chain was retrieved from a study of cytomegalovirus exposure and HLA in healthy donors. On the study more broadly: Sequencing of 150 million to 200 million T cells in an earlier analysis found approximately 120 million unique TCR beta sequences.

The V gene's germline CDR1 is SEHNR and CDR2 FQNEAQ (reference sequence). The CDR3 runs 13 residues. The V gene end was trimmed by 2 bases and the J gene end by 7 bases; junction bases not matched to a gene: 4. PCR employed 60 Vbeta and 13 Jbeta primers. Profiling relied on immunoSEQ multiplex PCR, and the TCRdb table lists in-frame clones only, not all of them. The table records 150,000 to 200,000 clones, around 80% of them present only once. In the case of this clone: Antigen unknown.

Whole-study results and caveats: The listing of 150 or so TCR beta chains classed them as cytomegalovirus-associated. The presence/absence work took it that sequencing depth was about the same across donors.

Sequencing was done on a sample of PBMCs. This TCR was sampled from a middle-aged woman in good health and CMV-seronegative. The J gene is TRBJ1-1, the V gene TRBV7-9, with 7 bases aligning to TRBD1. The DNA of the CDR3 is TGTGCCAGCAGCTTACACGGGACAGATGAAGCTTTCTTT. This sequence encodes CASSLHGTDEAFF.